The source of this T cell receptor (beta chain) is a study of cytomegalovirus exposure and HLA in healthy donors listed by TCRdb under 2017. Broadly, across the study: An earlier analysis of 587 of the donors reported roughly 300 Gb of sequence data and roughly 100 million unique TCR beta sequences from 150 million to 200 million T cells. About 330 gigabases of sequencing data and 75 million to 85 million unique TCR sequences made up an early release that covered around 640 HLA-typed donors. Among the approximately 420 genotyped donors, under 90% belonged to the genetic ancestry cluster associated with self-reported Caucasian donors. The study aimed to test whether signatures of past pathogen exposure could be identified by cataloging public T cell receptors. The study used immunosequencing to profile the T cell repertoires of approximately 690 subjects and linked those repertoires to cytomegalovirus serostatus. Along with the approximately 600-subject first cohort, a separate validation cohort of over 90 different subjects was used. High-throughput TCR immunosequencing, statistical association of individual TCRs with disease status, and machine learning were combined to predict cytomegalovirus infection status. In a later analysis, previously published TCR beta repertoires from 500 to 750 donors were re-analyzed and high-resolution HLA genotyping was added so that TCR occurrence patterns could be studied. Rather than using new phenotypic data, the later analysis identified candidate immune exposures from TCR beta sequences and from how often those sequences occurred across donors. An earlier analysis of approximately 580 of the donors used high-throughput TCR beta sequencing to judge whether each TCR beta V gene segment behaved as functional or pseudogenic. Donor age, sex, ethnicity and CMV serostatus were collected together with the repertoire data. In a later genetic analysis, genome-wide SNP genotypes for about 60% of the 666 donors were used, and that subset was treated as a discovery cohort. Every repertoire in the discovery cohort had been generated on one and the same sequencing platform. Class I and class II HLA loci were covered by the typing at four-digit resolution. Typing coverage differed by locus: A, B, C, DRB1 and DQB1 were typed in roughly 620-630 donors, DQA1 in roughly 500, DPA1 in around 580, and DPB1 in 400 to 480. Because of strong linkage in the cohort, 4 to 6 DR-DQ haplotypes were treated as single units for association and clustering. On average, around 230,000 unique TCR beta nucleotide sequences were sequenced per donor among 398 genotyped donors of the cohort, with roughly 18% of those sequences being non-productive.

The library was built by means of the immunoSEQ multiplex PCR assay. A mixture of 60 forward primers for TCR Vbeta segments and 13 reverse primers for TCR Jbeta segments was used in the multiplex PCR. A multiplex PCR assay on genomic DNA amplified the CDR3 region of rearranged TCR beta genes. The Illumina HiSeq System was used to sequence the amplified TCR beta libraries as 87-base-pair reads. In the paper's pipeline: A later analysis tallied 75 million to 95 million unique TCR beta chains across the 666 repertoires, and around 12 million of those chains were shared by two or more donors. Raw reads were error-corrected and collapsed into unique sequences with a nearest-neighbor algorithm that merged closely related sequences to remove PCR and sequencing errors. CDR3 sequences were aligned to IMGT reference sequences to assign V, D and J gene segments. For a sequence to be retained, a match of at least six nucleotides to both a V gene segment and a J gene segment was required. A rearrangement was called productive if the CDR3 had no stop codons and remained in frame with V and J, and every other rearrangement was called non-productive. CDR3 was defined according to IMGT convention as the region running from the second conserved V-encoded cysteine to the conserved J-encoded phenylalanine. The earlier analysis of approximately 590 of the donors excluded any sequence lacking an unambiguous match to a single V gene segment. In an earlier analysis of around 600 of the donors, V segments were called functional above 56.7% productive rearrangements and were called segregating when the between-donor standard deviation exceeded 5%. A statistical classification framework was built for diagnosing cytomegalovirus status from the catalog of TCR beta chain sequences. In a later analysis, TCR nucleotide sequences were compared against IMGT/GENE-DB human TR gene sequences so that V and J genes could be assigned. A later analysis assigned CDR3 sequences and most-parsimonious VDJ recombination scenarios with the TCRdist pipeline. In a later analysis, each TCR beta chain was defined by its CDR3 amino acid sequence together with its V-gene family, and reads without a unique V-gene family were excluded. In a later analysis, fewer than 600 highly shared, low-generation-probability nucleotide sequences were removed to address suspected cross-contamination and a sequencing artifact. In a later analysis, a clonal expansion index was calculated for each public chain from normalized within-repertoire ranks of inferred template counts. In a later analysis, generation probabilities were computed with a VDJ recombination model fitted to out-of-frame rearrangements, and the resulting probabilities were checked against IGoR. Hypergeometric tests were used in a later analysis to score TCR-TCR, TCR-HLA and TCR-CMV co-occurrence, with a repertoire-size bias correction applied to the TCR pairs. In a later analysis, false discovery rates were estimated by permuting HLA or CMV assignments 20 times. In a later analysis, co-occurring TCRs were grouped using DBSCAN, with TCRdist sequence similarity added in when clustering inside HLA-allele-positive subsets. Co-occurrence clustering excluded repertoires with fewer than 30,000 or more than 120,000 public chains, plus five with anomalous nucleotide sharing. This is the immuneACCESS table as TCRdb keeps it, with only in-frame sequences that have V and J called. A part of the clones is gone; compared with another copy, unresolved V genes explain less than half, and the rest is unexplained. Clonal size and the V and J genes are those of that table, whereas D and trimming came from the DNA. The sample data list about 160,000 clones, and around 69% of these were observed just once. The ten largest clonotypes hold 2.8% of the sample.

CDR1 and CDR2, looked up from the germline V gene (reference sequence), are GTSNPN and SVGIG. The CDR3 starts with the cysteine, ends with the phenylalanine, and has 15 residues. Only the CDR3 portion is preserved as DNA: 45 bases, with reading frame beginning at the first base. The V end loses 4 bases and the J end loses 0 bases, and a stretch of 13 bases separates them. Broad study findings and their caveats: Assigning TCR associations to individual alleles was difficult when HLA alleles, especially DR and DQ, strongly co-occurred. Most TCR sequences were seen in very few donors, while some public TCRs were found in many individuals. The only immune exposure information available for the cohort was CMV serostatus. Most CMV-associated TCR beta chains appeared to be HLA-restricted in a later analysis, and the HLA associations seemed to be driven largely by CMV exposure. Linkage disequilibrium might explain the correlated functional status among segregating V segments, but an unknown experimental factor could not be excluded. In a later analysis, TCR association rates were found to vary across HLA loci, with the most associated TCRs seen for DRB1 alleles and the fewest for HLA-C alleles. A later genetic analysis associated a missense DCLRE1C variant with V-gene and J-gene trimming of TCR beta chains, and an independent cohort replicated the association. Because HLA typing was unavailable for some donors at each locus, only the typed subset was used in association tests. Because the 87-base-pair reads could not distinguish some IMGT-functional V segments, including TRBV6-2 and TRBV6-3, those segments were excluded. In a later analysis, HLA-associated TCR beta chains showed more clonal expansion and lower generation probabilities than non-associated chains that were equally common. It was suggested by the authors that the approach could potentially be generalized to other disease states and immunological phenotypes. At a false discovery rate of 0.05, a later analysis linked 15,000 to 20,000 TCR beta sequences to specific HLA alleles. A group of highly shared sequence variants was considered likely to be a technical artifact of the sequencing pipeline. In both the original and validation cohorts, the classifier was reported to diagnose cytomegalovirus status with high specificity and sensitivity. According to a later genetic analysis, donors in an Asian-associated ancestry cluster had fewer N-insertions in productive TCRs than the roughly 670-donor mean. A further reported finding was that TCR beta sequences accurately predicted the HLA-A and HLA-B alleles for most subjects in the first cohort. In this cohort, only TCR beta chains were sequenced, and detectable features were limited by the absence of alpha or paired-chain data. In vitro tests confirmed that a few of the cytomegalovirus-associated TCR beta chains recognize cytomegalovirus antigens. The study gave a list of over 150 TCR beta chains associated with cytomegalovirus. A later analysis reported that several top co-occurrence clusters appeared linked to parvovirus B19, influenza, CMV and Epstein-Barr virus. Presence/absence analyses assumed roughly uniform sequencing depth across donors, an assumption that may not hold. Because counts were too low, roughly 18 rarely observed V segments, including chromosome 9 orphons, were left out of the earlier analysis of 587 of the donors. An earlier analysis of several hundred of the donors showed that most TCR beta V segments appeared in productive rearrangements either about 87% or about 30% of the time, which broadly matched IMGT annotations.

The sample holds a few counts of this clone. Its binding antigen is unknown. Base qualities are not at hand, and no much larger clone is one base apart. The cohort comprised 666 healthy bone marrow donors. All cohort members were sampled while nominally healthy, although unrecorded immune exposures were likely present. The donor was CMV seronegative and belonged to the group of 352 seronegative cohort members. Each donor provided a peripheral blood sample, and peripheral blood mononuclear cells were used for TCR beta sequencing. Genomic DNA was extracted from the blood cell samples with the Qiagen DNeasy Blood Extraction Kit.

Rearrangement joined TRBV30 to TRBJ1-3; 5 matching bases give a weak D call of TRBD1. The sample taken for sequencing was PBMCs. The source is a woman aged 25 to 45 in good health and CMV-seronegative. The CDR3 region has the sequence CAWTPRGLSGNTIYF. The nucleotides are TGTGCCTGGACCCCACGGGGACTCTCTGGAAACACCATATATTTT.